A selection of T cell receptor beta chains follows, all from one sample in a study. TCRdb recomputed calls from the 5' RACE reads with MiXCR, one row per CDR3 protein. The table has 40,000 to 55,000 distinct CDR3 sequences, 22% seen once. The sequenced material came from Tregs sorted from a lymph node. Every receptor here comes from a female donor with breast cancer. Both conserved end residues are part of each CDR3. Each record gives: D gene, V gene, CDR3 protein. D genes are given only for firm matches.

TRBD1 | TRBV7-8 | CASSLETGALLGETQYF
. | TRBV6-1 | CASNDLRNEQFF
. | TRBV29-1 | CSVVSSYEQYF
. | TRBV4-1 | CASSQSLQGNTEAFF
. | TRBV10-3 | CASSPTLGHGVALTYEQYF
. | TRBV12-3/TRBV12-4 | CASSLGGAEQFF
. | TRBV12-3/TRBV12-4 | CASSPQTVWETQYF
TRBD2 | TRBV7-3 | CASSENPHSSGRASEQFF
. | TRBV3-1 | CASSPGAPSTYEQYF
. | TRBV4-1 | CASSPRSEAPLHF
. | TRBV4-2 | CASSQYQQNYGYTF
. | TRBV7-9 | CASSSQRGGEQYF
. | TRBV6-4 | CASSDSIEGSEAFF
. | TRBV7-2 | CASSLWFQGGELFF
. | TRBV12-3/TRBV12-4 | CASSRNNADTQYF
. | TRBV6-1 | CASSEAVRYTEAFF
TRBD1 | TRBV2 | CASSDRDRGLYEQYF
TRBD2 | TRBV7-2 | CASSFGQGLYTGELFF
. | TRBV30 | CAWTNGPRPWALFF
. | TRBV6-5 | CASIGGTKNIQYF
. | TRBV27 | CASSLSSWGQETQYF
. | TRBV20-1 | CSARDGAHTDTQYF
. | TRBV6-2/TRBV6-3 | CAGRASYGYTF
. | TRBV9 | CASTPGGHDEQFF
TRBD2 | TRBV19 | CATLTSGPYNEQFF
. | TRBV7-2 | CASSLSGTRPYEQYF
. | TRBV4-1 | CASSQPRYRLGNYNEQFF
TRBD1 | TRBV4-1 | CASSLPVRDRGNEQFF
TRBD2 | TRBV5-1 | CASSWTSGEQFF
TRBD2 | TRBV6-5 | CASSGGSLAGFTDTQYF
. | TRBV4-3 | CASSRDSIGIQYF
. | TRBV30 | CAWSAEVAKNIQYF
TRBD2 | TRBV7-9 | CASSLYTLPGLAQETQYF
. | TRBV20-1 | CSARSHGRTNTEAFF
. | TRBV20-1 | CSASILVHEQYF
TRBD2 | TRBV5-6 | CASSVPGGNTGELFF
. | TRBV6-2/TRBV6-3 | CAGRTFLASHNEQFF
. | TRBV5-1 | CASSGSNQPQHF
TRBD1 | TRBV4-1 | CASSHPGTGGIYGYTF
TRBD2 | TRBV7-3 | CASSLNAGGLETQYF
TRBD2 | TRBV9 | CASSPPGLAAYNEQFF
TRBD2 | TRBV4-1 | CASSLPGAGGLYEQYF
. | TRBV7-9 | CASSTTGSEEQFF
TRBD1 | TRBV4-1 | CASSQEGTGGNGQFF
. | TRBV5-6 | CASSSLLGSGYEQYF
. | TRBV20-1 | CSAVRGGGEKLFF
. | TRBV7-9 | CASSLASREPYNEQLF
. | TRBV20-1 | CSARDSIGGGGLSEFF
. | TRBV4-2 | CASSPTEASSYNEQFF
. | TRBV20-1 | CSSAGHGYTF
. | TRBV12-3/TRBV12-4 | CASRLPPPATEAFF
TRBD1 | TRBV5-6 | CASSYVTGDEQFF
. | TRBV12-3/TRBV12-4 | CASSLNGADSNQPQHF
. | TRBV6-1 | CASSEGRGGETQYF
TRBD2 | TRBV7-9 | CASSLSLAGSYNEQFF
. | TRBV29-1 | CSVGIVGHLHFTDTQYF
. | TRBV28 | CASSPPWGMNTEAFF